Below, one T cell receptor (beta chain) is given with its context. Its matching antigen is unknown. The source of the sample is a study of prognosis after radiotherapy for stage I lung cancer. Whole-study context: Oligometastatic NSCLC after surgical resection of the primary tumor was present in 5 or 6 patients, while newly diagnosed primary stage I lung tumors were present in roughly 15. In this cohort, every patient with non-small cell lung cancer was regarded as medically inoperable. General observations from the study: Counts of unique TCR clones fell following stereotactic body radiation therapy, median around 10,000 versus 6,900.

Researchers used two-round multiplex PCR to amplify TCR beta CDR3 starting from genomic DNA. Round-one PCR had primers specific to each TRBV and TRBJ gene. TCRdb fed the multiplex PCR reads into MiXCR, producing one record per CDR3 protein. This table holds over 10,000 distinct CDR3 sequences, roughly 50% found once. The blood draw at each of two time points yielded around 6.2 milliliters of peripheral blood. Trimming pared 2 bases from V and 5 bases from J, leaving 8 bases between. CDR3 length: 13 amino acids. Sample: PBMCs, taken before or after stereotactic body radiation therapy (not recorded which). The source is a donor aged 50 or older with non-small cell lung cancer. The chain carries TRBV12-3 or TRBV12-4 and TRBJ2-3; D might be TRBD2 (5 bases). DNA for the CDR3: TGTGCCAGCAGTTTAATAGCGAAAGATACGCAGTATTTT. This sequence encodes CASSLIAKDTQYF.